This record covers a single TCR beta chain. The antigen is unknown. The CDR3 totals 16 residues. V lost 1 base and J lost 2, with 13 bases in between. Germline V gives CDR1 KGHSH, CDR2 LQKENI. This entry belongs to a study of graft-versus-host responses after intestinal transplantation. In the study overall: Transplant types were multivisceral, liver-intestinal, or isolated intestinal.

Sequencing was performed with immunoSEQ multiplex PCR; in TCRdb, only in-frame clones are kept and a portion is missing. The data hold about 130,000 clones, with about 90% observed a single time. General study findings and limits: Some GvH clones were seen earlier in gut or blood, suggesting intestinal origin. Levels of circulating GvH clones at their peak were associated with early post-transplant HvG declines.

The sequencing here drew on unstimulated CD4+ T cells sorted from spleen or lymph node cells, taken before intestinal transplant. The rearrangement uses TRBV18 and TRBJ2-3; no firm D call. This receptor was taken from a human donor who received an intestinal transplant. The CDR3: CASSPRPNAFTDTQYF. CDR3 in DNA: TGTGCCAGCTCACCACGGCCAAACGCCTTCACAGATACGCAGTATTTT.